This T cell receptor (beta chain) stems from a study of OX40 agonist ivuxolimab in advanced cancers. General observations from the study: Within 6 weeks, CD4+ and CD8+ blood T cells expanded clonally at 0.1 to 3.0 mg/kg.

CDR3 length: 12 residues. Germline CDR1 SGHTA, CDR2 FQGNSA. V was shortened by 5 bases and J by 7 bases, with 9 bases between the two germline ends. This table comes from immunoSEQ multiplex PCR, and its TCRdb copy is limited to in-frame clones, with some not included. The sample holds roughly 97,000 clones, 80% to 90% seen once. Turning to this clone: Antigen specificity is unknown.

V usage is TRBV7-2 and J usage is TRBJ1-5, with TRBD1 as a possible D gene (5 bases). The sample here was CD4+ or CD8+ T cells sorted from blood, taken in a trial of the OX40 agonist ivuxolimab. The source is an adult with an advanced solid tumor such as melanoma, head and neck, liver or kidney cancer. CDR3 nucleotides: TGTGCCAGCAGCCATACAGGACAGCCCCAGCATTTT. Translated, it gives CASSHTGQPQHF.